The 22 T cell receptor beta chains presented below share a single source sample, sequenced in a study of blood T cell repertoires in COVID-19. The repertoire was sequenced with immunoSEQ multiplex PCR; TCRdb's copy has only in-frame clones and lacks some. The data contain about 190,000 clones, about nine tenths of them singletons. The sequenced material came from peripheral blood. These receptors all come from a man under 40 with acute or convalescent COVID-19.

V is TRBV6-5 and J is TRBJ2-7; D unresolved. This CDR3 is built from 15 residues. Trimming shortened V by 2 bases and J by 5 bases, and 16 bases separated the two germline ends. In germline, CDR1 is MNHEY, CDR2 SVGAGI. In nucleotides, the CDR3 is TGTGCCAGCAGTTACAGGTGGAACACTCAGGACGAGCAGTACTTC. Translating it yields CASSYRWNTQDEQYF.

This clone was seen just once. The V gene is TRBV29-1, the J gene TRBJ2-1; D gene uncertain. CDR1 and CDR2 from the germline V gene are SQVTM and ANQGSEA. The V end was cut by 3 bases, the J end by 4 bases, with 13 bases between. This CDR3 has 14 residues. CDR3 amino acids: CSVDLSLVYNEQFF. The CDR3, as DNA: TGCAGCGTTGACCTTAGCCTTGTGTACAATGAGCAGTTCTTC.

The rearrangement uses TRBV6-5 and TRBJ1-3; possibly TRBD1 for D (5 bases). V shed 10 bases and J shed 10 bases, with 17 bases lying between them. Looked up from germline, CDR1 is MNHEY and CDR2 is SVGAGI. The CDR3 length is 12 residues. The CDR3 here is CATWGVSQTIYF. The CDR3 DNA follows: TGTGCCACCTGGGGGGTCTCTCAGACCATATATTTT.

This clone was detected once. The chain employs TRBV6-5 and TRBJ1-2; the D is unclear. The CDR3 contains 14 residues. V was clipped by 0 bases and J by 2 bases, with 7 bases between them. Per the germline V gene, CDR1 is MNHEY and CDR2 is SVGAGI. The CDR3 DNA sequence: TGTGCCAGCAGTTACTCCCCTCCGAACTATGGCTACACCTTC. Its protein is CASSYSPPNYGYTF.

This chain links TRBV18 with TRBJ1-2; 10 nucleotides match TRBD1. V gave up 3 bases and J gave up 8 bases; unmatched junction bases: 6. The CDR3 is 14 amino acids. CDR1 is KGHSH, CDR2 LQKENI, per germline. CDR3: CASSPPGTGEGYTF. The CDR3 DNA reads as TGTGCCAGCTCACCCCCTGGGACAGGGGAAGGCTACACCTTC.

The rearrangement joins TRBV7-2 to TRBJ2-1, with 9 nucleotides matching TRBD2. The CDR3 is made up of 16 amino acids. V lost 1 base and J lost 4; bases outside the gene matches: 5. CDR1 and CDR2 from the germline V gene are SGHTA and FQGNSA. DNA of the CDR3: TGTGCCAGCAGCTTAGGGCGCGGGGGGGGTTACAATGAGCAGTTCTTC. Protein product: CASSLGRGGGYNEQFF.

The chain recombines TRBV6-5 with TRBJ2-7; D is perhaps TRBD1 (6 bases). From germline, CDR1 is MNHEY and CDR2 SVGAGI. V was pared by 10 bases and J by 2 bases, with 9 bases between. CDR3 length: 11 amino acids. CDR3 region: CATGQTYEQYF. CDR3 coding DNA: TGTGCCACCGGACAGACCTACGAGCAGTACTTC.

The chain carries TRBV5-1 and TRBJ2-4, with D tentatively TRBD1 (5 bases). CDR3 length equals 15 residues. The V gene's germline CDR1 is SGHRS and CDR2 YFSETQ. V lost 2 bases to trimming and J lost 9 bases, with 18 bases between them. The CDR3 protein is CASSLGAQSTRIQYF. CDR3 DNA: TGCGCCAGCAGCTTAGGGGCCCAATCCACCCGCATTCAGTACTTC.

V usage is TRBV3-1 (or the pseudogene TRBV3-2) and J usage is TRBJ1-2; possibly TRBD1 for D (6 bases). V was trimmed by 6 bases and J by 8 bases, leaving 13 bases between them. The length of the CDR3 is 12 residues. Germline values: CDR1 LGHDT, CDR2 YNNKEL (reference sequence). CDR3 protein: CASSPGEGGYTF. The CDR3 DNA reads as TGTGCCAGCAGTCCAGGGGAAGGGGGCTACACCTTC.

This sequence joins TRBV7-8 and TRBJ2-5; D might be TRBD2 (7 bases). This CDR3 is 15 amino acids long. Germline-derived CDR1 and CDR2 are SGHVS and FQNEAQ. V was shortened by 7 bases and J by 5 bases, with 20 bases between the two germline ends. Written as DNA, the CDR3 is TGTGCCAGCACCTATCTCCGGACAGCGGGGGAGACCCAGTACTTC. It specifies CASTYLRTAGETQYF.

This sequence joins TRBV14 and TRBJ2-2; no clear D. The CDR3 runs 12 residues. V was clipped by 8 bases and J by 6 bases, with 10 bases between them. Germline CDR1 SGHDN, CDR2 FVKESK. As DNA, the CDR3 is TGTGCCAGCCGTCCGCGTGCCGGGGAGCTGTTTTTT. It translates to CASRPRAGELFF.

The V gene is TRBV18, the J gene TRBJ2-5, with 10 positions matching TRBD2. The CDR3 contains 14 residues. V dropped 4 bases and J dropped 4; count of bases not matched to a gene: 3. Germline V gene lookup returns CDR1 KGHSH and CDR2 LQKENI. The CDR3 DNA sequence: TGTGCCAGCTCACGGTCTAGCGGGGGAGAGACCCAGTACTTC. The encoded protein is CASSRSSGGETQYF. The full variable domain, rest sourced from reference TRBV18 and TRBJ2-5, is NAGVMQNPRHLVRRRGQEARLRCSPMKGHSHVYWYRQLPEEGLKFMVYLQKENIIDESGMPKERFSAEFPKEGPSILRIQQVVRGDSAAYFCASSRSSGGETQYFGPGTRLLVL.

Only one count was recorded for this clone. This chain connects TRBV3-1 (or the pseudogene TRBV3-2) to TRBJ2-5; the D gene is possibly TRBD1 (6 bases). The CDR3 is 13 amino acids. The V and J ends lost 1 base and 5 bases respectively, with 8 bases between them. Germline V gives CDR1 LGHDT, CDR2 YNNKEL (reference sequence). DNA of the CDR3: TGTGCCAGCAGCCAAGGAAGGGGGGAGACCCAGTACTTC. Translating gives CASSQGRGETQYF.

The chain has TRBV27 and TRBJ1-5, with D uncertain. Germline V gene sequence: CDR1 MNHEY, CDR2 SMNVEV (reference sequence). This CDR3 comprises 14 residues. Trimming cost V 3 bases and J 0 bases, with 6 bases left between them. The CDR3 is CASSFEGSNQPQHF. CDR3 bases: TGTGCCAGCAGTTTCGAGGGTAGCAATCAGCCCCAGCATTTT.

This clone was seen a single time. The CDR3 DNA follows: TGCGCCAGCAGGGCTCTCTACGAGCAGTACTTC. It translates to CASRALYEQYF. The chain carries TRBV5-1 and TRBJ2-7; D is uncertain. Trimming pared 5 bases from V and 3 bases from J, leaving 6 bases between. The length of the CDR3 is 11 residues. Germline V gene sequence: CDR1 SGHRS, CDR2 YFSETQ.

This clone was counted once. This chain uses TRBV19 with TRBJ2-3; 12 bases are shared with TRBD2. V trimming: 5 bases; J trimming: 0 bases; junction bases outside the gene matches: 3. This CDR3 spans 16 amino acids. The germline V gene has CDR1 LNHDA and CDR2 SQIVND (reference sequence). CDR3 in amino acids: CASSLGTSGSTDTQYF. CDR3 bases: TGTGCCAGTAGTCTAGGGACTAGCGGGAGCACAGATACGCAGTATTTT.

The J gene is TRBJ2-7, the V gene TRBV5-4; 14 bases fit TRBD2. Germline V gene data show CDR1 as SGHNT and CDR2 as YYREEE (reference sequence). The CDR3 runs to 17 residues. Unmatched junction bases numbered 8, after V lost 4 bases and J lost 2 bases. DNA of the CDR3: TGTGCCAGCAGCCGCGGACTAGCGGGAGGCCTCACCTACGAGCAGTACTTC. Protein sequence: CASSRGLAGGLTYEQYF.

V is TRBV7-8 and J is TRBJ1-4, with unresolved D. The CDR3 has 16 amino acids. V was clipped by 3 bases and J by 8 bases, with 19 bases between them. Germline CDR1 and CDR2: SGHVS and FQNEAQ. The CDR3 region is CASSFLAATTGEKLFF. The DNA for the CDR3 is TGTGCCAGCAGCTTTTTAGCTGCAACGACGGGGGAAAAACTGTTTTTT. The full variable domain, completed using reference TRBV7-8 and TRBJ1-4, is GAGVSQSPRYKVAKRGQDVALRCDPISGHVSLFWYQQALGQGPEFLTYFQNEAQLDKSGLPSDRFFAERPEGSVSTLKIQRTQQEDSAVYLCASSFLAATTGEKLFFGSGTQLSVL.

The chain uses TRBV30 and TRBJ1-1; D is possibly TRBD1 (5 bases). Trimming removed 2 bases at V and 1 base at J, with 11 bases between. This CDR3 is built from 14 residues. CDR1 GTSNPN and CDR2 SVGIG come from the germline V gene (reference sequence). As DNA, the CDR3 is TGTGCCTGGAGTATACGGGGGGGGAACACTGAAGCTTTCTTT. Its translation is CAWSIRGGNTEAFF. The whole variable domain, remainder taken from reference TRBV30 and TRBJ1-1, is SQTIHQWPATLVQPVGSPLSLECTVEGTSNPNLYWYRQAAGRGLQLLFYSVGIGQISSEVPQNLSASRPQDRQFILSSKKLLLSDSGFYLCAWSIRGGNTEAFFGQGTRLTVV.

V usage is TRBV12-3 or TRBV12-4 and J usage is TRBJ1-1, with 8 bases that match TRBD1. The CDR3 length is 12 residues. The V gene end was trimmed by 9 bases and the J gene end by 7 bases; junction bases not matched to a gene: 7. CDR3 DNA: TGTGCCAGTCGATACAGGGGGGGTGAAGCTTTCTTT. It encodes CASRYRGGEAFF.

The J gene is TRBJ2-7, the V gene TRBV5-1, with 7 bases fitting TRBD2. V gave up 4 bases and J gave up 5 bases; unmatched junction bases: 9. The CDR3 totals 14 residues. Germline V lookup: CDR1 SGHRS, CDR2 YFSETQ. CDR3 nucleotides: TGCGCCAGCAGCGGGGGACTATTCGTCGACGAGCAGTACTTC. This translates into CASSGGLFVDEQYF.

The rearrangement links TRBV15 to TRBJ1-1; 8 nucleotides match TRBD1. The length of the CDR3 is 16 residues. Germline V gene lookup returns CDR1 LNHNV and CDR2 YYDKDF (reference sequence). V shed 1 base and J 5 bases; nucleotides not matched to a gene: 9. The CDR3 here is CATSRGRGQEETEAFF. In DNA form, the CDR3 reads TGTGCCACCAGCAGAGGCAGGGGACAGGAAGAAACTGAAGCTTTCTTT. The full variable domain, with the rest looked up from reference TRBV15 and TRBJ1-1, is DAMVIQNPRYQVTQFGKPVTLSCSQTLNHNVMYWYQQKSSQAPKLLFHYYDKDFNNEADTPDNFQSRRPNTSFCFLDIRSPGLGDTAMYLCATSRGRGQEETEAFFGQGTRLTVV.